Listed below are T cell receptor beta chains from one sample, sequenced in a study of shared clonotypes between healthy human individuals. Profiling relied on immunoSEQ multiplex PCR, and the TCRdb table lists in-frame clones only, not all of them. The sample shows about 1 million clones, more than 65% of them seen only once. Sequencing was done on a sample of memory CD4+ T cells sorted from blood. Every receptor here comes from a man younger than 35 in good health. Each CDR3 is given with its conserved first and last residue. Fields, in order: V gene, clone size, J gene, D gene, CDR3 DNA, CDR3 protein. The D gene is left open where the match is weak. Rows may omit the clone size; those that give it use once, few, many or a size class.

v_call: TRBV19
clone_size: NA
j_call: TRBJ2-7
d_call: NA
cdr3_nt: TGTGCCAGTAGTATAGAGGACGGGAGAGGCTACGAGCAGTACTTC
cdr3_aa: CASSIEDGRGYEQYF

v_call: TRBV2
clone_size: NA
j_call: TRBJ2-7
d_call: NA
cdr3_nt: TGTGCCAGCAAGTACGGGAGTTACGAGCAGTACTTC
cdr3_aa: CASKYGSYEQYF

v_call: TRBV18
clone_size: NA
j_call: TRBJ2-1
d_call: NA
cdr3_nt: TGTGCCAGCTCACCGTCGGGTGGGCAGTTCTTC
cdr3_aa: CASSPSGGQFF

v_call: TRBV5-1
clone_size: NA
j_call: TRBJ2-5
d_call: NA
cdr3_nt: TGCGCCAGCAGCTTGGCCCAGGTCGGCGGCTACCTGCATGGGGAGACCCAGTACTTC
cdr3_aa: CASSLAQVGGYLHGETQYF

v_call: TRBV10-3
clone_size: NA
j_call: TRBJ1-4
d_call: NA
cdr3_nt: TGTGCCATCAGCGAGACAAGGGGCTCGGAAAAACTGTTTTTT
cdr3_aa: CAISETRGSEKLFF

v_call: TRBV7-2
clone_size: NA
j_call: TRBJ2-3
d_call: NA
cdr3_nt: TGTGCCAGCAGACCAGGGGGGGGTTTCCACGGCCCCCACACAGATACGCAGTATTTT
cdr3_aa: CASRPGGGFHGPHTDTQYF

v_call: TRBV9
clone_size: NA
j_call: TRBJ2-3
d_call: NA
cdr3_nt: TGTGCCAGCAGCTTAGGACAGACAGATACGCAGTATTTT
cdr3_aa: CASSLGQTDTQYF

v_call: TRBV5-6
clone_size: few
j_call: TRBJ2-3
d_call: NA
cdr3_nt: TGTGCCAGCAGCCCTGGGACTGGGGCAGATACGCAGTATTTT
cdr3_aa: CASSPGTGADTQYF

v_call: TRBV4-3
clone_size: NA
j_call: TRBJ2-2
d_call: TRBD2
cdr3_nt: TGCGCCAGCAGCCCAGCCGGGGGGGCGAACACCGGGGAGCTGTTTTTT
cdr3_aa: CASSPAGGANTGELFF

v_call: TRBV7-2
clone_size: NA
j_call: TRBJ1-4
d_call: NA
cdr3_nt: TGTGCCAGCAGCACTACTTCGGGGGAAAAACTGTTTTTT
cdr3_aa: CASSTTSGEKLFF

v_call: TRBV25-1
clone_size: NA
j_call: TRBJ2-2
d_call: NA
cdr3_nt: TGTGCCAGCAGTGAAACGGCCGGGATAAACACCGGGGAGCTGTTTTTT
cdr3_aa: CASSETAGINTGELFF

v_call: TRBV7-3
clone_size: NA
j_call: TRBJ1-6
d_call: NA
cdr3_nt: TGTGCCAGCAGCGCAGAAGGGGCCAATTCACCCCTCCACTTT
cdr3_aa: CASSAEGANSPLHF

v_call: TRBV7-2
clone_size: NA
j_call: TRBJ2-1
d_call: TRBD2
cdr3_nt: TGTGCCAGCAGCAAGAACGGGGGGGGTGAGCAGTTCTTC
cdr3_aa: CASSKNGGGEQFF

v_call: TRBV28
clone_size: NA
j_call: TRBJ1-4
d_call: NA
cdr3_nt: TGTGCCAGCAGTGAGCCGGGTATCGGGGATGAAAAACTGTTTTTT
cdr3_aa: CASSEPGIGDEKLFF

v_call: TRBV18
clone_size: NA
j_call: TRBJ2-5
d_call: NA
cdr3_nt: TGTGCCAGCTCATCTGGACCAGGGGAGACCCAGTACTTC
cdr3_aa: CASSSGPGETQYF

v_call: TRBV5-4
clone_size: once
j_call: TRBJ1-1
d_call: NA
cdr3_nt: TGTGCCTTCCCCAGTGAGTCGAACACTGAAGCTTTCTTT
cdr3_aa: CAFPSESNTEAFF

v_call: TRBV10-3
clone_size: NA
j_call: TRBJ2-3
d_call: TRBD2
cdr3_nt: TGTGCCATCAGCTTGGGACTAGCGGGGGGTGGCACAGATACGCAGTATTTT
cdr3_aa: CAISLGLAGGGTDTQYF

v_call: TRBV6-5
clone_size: NA
j_call: TRBJ1-1
d_call: NA
cdr3_nt: TGTGCCAGCCAGCCGAAGAGGAACACTGAAGCTTTCTTT
cdr3_aa: CASQPKRNTEAFF

v_call: TRBV5-5
clone_size: few
j_call: TRBJ1-2
d_call: TRBD1
cdr3_nt: TGTGCCAGCAACCTCAGACCGGGACAGGGAGGAGGCTACACCTTC
cdr3_aa: CASNLRPGQGGGYTF

v_call: TRBV30
clone_size: NA
j_call: TRBJ2-7
d_call: TRBD2
cdr3_nt: TGTGCCTGGAGTGCCTTAACTAGCGGAAAGAATATGGGGGGCGAGCAGTACTTC
cdr3_aa: CAWSALTSGKNMGGEQYF

v_call: TRBV30
clone_size: NA
j_call: TRBJ1-3
d_call: NA
cdr3_nt: TGTGCCTGGAGGGGCCAGGGCGAAATATTATTCTCTGGAAACACCATATATTTT
cdr3_aa: CAWRGQGEILFSGNTIYF

v_call: TRBV7-9
clone_size: NA
j_call: TRBJ1-4
d_call: NA
cdr3_nt: TGTGCCAGCGCAGACGGCAGCGGGGAAAAACTGTTTTTT
cdr3_aa: CASADGSGEKLFF

v_call: TRBV30
clone_size: NA
j_call: TRBJ1-5
d_call: NA
cdr3_nt: TGTGCCTGGAGTTTCTTGAGAAATCAGCCCCAGCATTTT
cdr3_aa: CAWSFLRNQPQHF

v_call: TRBV25-1
clone_size: NA
j_call: TRBJ2-3
d_call: TRBD2
cdr3_nt: TGTGCCAGCAGTTATGGGACTAGGGAGAGTACGCAGTATTTT
cdr3_aa: CASSYGTRESTQYF

v_call: TRBV7-3
clone_size: NA
j_call: TRBJ2-3
d_call: TRBD2
cdr3_nt: TGTGCCAGCAGCTTAATTACCGGGGGACTAGCGGGGACCAGCACAGATACGCAGTATTTT
cdr3_aa: CASSLITGGLAGTSTDTQYF

v_call: TRBV7-8
clone_size: NA
j_call: TRBJ1-1
d_call: NA
cdr3_nt: TGTGCCAGCAGCTTAGCGACGACGGCGGGGACTGAAGCTTTCTTT
cdr3_aa: CASSLATTAGTEAFF

v_call: TRBV18
clone_size: NA
j_call: TRBJ2-7
d_call: TRBD1
cdr3_nt: TGTGCCAGCTCACCCCCAAGGGGGACAGGGGGTACCAACGAGCAGTACTTC
cdr3_aa: CASSPPRGTGGTNEQYF

v_call: TRBV13
clone_size: NA
j_call: TRBJ2-3
d_call: TRBD2
cdr3_nt: TGTGCCAGCAGCTTGACTAGCGGGAGGAGCACAGATACGCAGTATTTT
cdr3_aa: CASSLTSGRSTDTQYF

v_call: TRBV15
clone_size: NA
j_call: TRBJ2-1
d_call: TRBD2
cdr3_nt: TGTGCCACCAGGAGCCTAGCGGGCTCCTACAATGAGCAGTTCTTC
cdr3_aa: CATRSLAGSYNEQFF

v_call: TRBV27
clone_size: NA
j_call: TRBJ2-2
d_call: NA
cdr3_nt: TGTGCCAGCAGTCCCCCGGCGGTCGCGAACACCGGGGAGCTGTTTTTT
cdr3_aa: CASSPPAVANTGELFF

v_call: TRBV5-1
clone_size: few
j_call: TRBJ2-3
d_call: TRBD2
cdr3_nt: TGCGCCAGCAGCTCCGGGACTAGCGCAGATACGCAGTATTTT
cdr3_aa: CASSSGTSADTQYF

v_call: TRBV5-4
clone_size: NA
j_call: TRBJ2-5
d_call: TRBD2
cdr3_nt: TGTGCCAGCAGCTGGACTAGCGGGAGCGGAGAGACCCAGTACTTC
cdr3_aa: CASSWTSGSGETQYF

v_call: TRBV7-9
clone_size: NA
j_call: TRBJ2-3
d_call: NA
cdr3_nt: TGTGCCAGCGGCACGACAGAGACCACAGATACGCAGTATTTT
cdr3_aa: CASGTTETTDTQYF

v_call: TRBV9
clone_size: NA
j_call: TRBJ2-5
d_call: TRBD1
cdr3_nt: TGTGCCAGCAGCGTAGAGGGACAGGCGACCCAGTACTTC
cdr3_aa: CASSVEGQATQYF

v_call: TRBV18
clone_size: NA
j_call: TRBJ2-3
d_call: NA
cdr3_nt: TGTGCCAGCTCACCAAGCGGAGCGGGCACAGATACGCAGTATTTT
cdr3_aa: CASSPSGAGTDTQYF

v_call: TRBV28
clone_size: NA
j_call: TRBJ2-7
d_call: TRBD2
cdr3_nt: TGTGCCAGCAATCAGGGCGGGGGGCCCTACGAGCAGTACTTC
cdr3_aa: CASNQGGGPYEQYF

v_call: TRBV2
clone_size: NA
j_call: TRBJ2-5
d_call: NA
cdr3_nt: TGTGCCAGCAGTGAACAGGGTGGTGAGACCCAGTACTTC
cdr3_aa: CASSEQGGETQYF

v_call: TRBV10-2
clone_size: NA
j_call: TRBJ2-2
d_call: NA
cdr3_nt: TGCGCCAGCAGTGATCGGGGGATCACCGGGGAGCTGTTTTTT
cdr3_aa: CASSDRGITGELFF

v_call: TRBV6-5
clone_size: NA
j_call: TRBJ2-1
d_call: TRBD2
cdr3_nt: TGTGCCAGCAGCTCTTGCGGGGGGGGGTACAATGAGCAGTTCTTC
cdr3_aa: CASSSCGGGYNEQFF

v_call: TRBV4-2
clone_size: NA
j_call: TRBJ2-7
d_call: NA
cdr3_nt: TGTGCCAGCAGCCAACCCGGGACACCTTACGAGCAGTACTTC
cdr3_aa: CASSQPGTPYEQYF

v_call: TRBV6-6
clone_size: NA
j_call: TRBJ2-5
d_call: NA
cdr3_nt: TGTGCCAGCAGTTCCTCGGAGACCCAGTACTTC
cdr3_aa: CASSSSETQYF

v_call: TRBV19
clone_size: NA
j_call: TRBJ1-4
d_call: TRBD1
cdr3_nt: TGTGCCAGTAGTTCGACCAGGGGGCGCGATCTTGGGACTAATGAAAAACTGTTTTTT
cdr3_aa: CASSSTRGRDLGTNEKLFF

v_call: TRBV7-9
clone_size: NA
j_call: TRBJ2-7
d_call: TRBD1
cdr3_nt: TGTGCCAGCAGCTTAGATCCGGGACAGGGGACCTACGAGCAGTACTTC
cdr3_aa: CASSLDPGQGTYEQYF

v_call: TRBV11-2
clone_size: NA
j_call: TRBJ1-5
d_call: NA
cdr3_nt: TGTGCCAGCAGCTTAGATTCGGGGGTGAGGCAGCCCCAGCATTTT
cdr3_aa: CASSLDSGVRQPQHF

v_call: TRBV10-2
clone_size: NA
j_call: TRBJ1-5
d_call: NA
cdr3_nt: TGCGCCAGCCGAGAGGGACAAAGCAATCAGCCCCAGCATTTT
cdr3_aa: CASREGQSNQPQHF

v_call: TRBV6-1
clone_size: NA
j_call: TRBJ2-7
d_call: TRBD1
cdr3_nt: TGTGCCAGCCGAACACCCGGGACAGTCTCCTACGAGCAGTACTTC
cdr3_aa: CASRTPGTVSYEQYF